This T cell receptor beta chain was sequenced in a study of cytomegalovirus exposure and HLA in healthy donors. The PCR had 60 Vbeta and 13 Jbeta primers. Method: immunoSEQ multiplex PCR; TCRdb's copy keeps in-frame clones and lacks some. Of under 200,000 clones in the sample, less than 90% are singletons; the top ten hold under 1.1%. The sequencing sample was made of PBMCs. This TCR derives from a man aged 25 to 40 in good health and CMV-seronegative.

The CDR3 spells CASARDSGYGYTF. In DNA form, the CDR3 reads TGTGCCAGCGCAAGGGACAGCGGATATGGCTACACCTTC. The J gene is TRBJ1-2, the V gene TRBV7-8, with TRBD1 matching over 7 bases. CDR3 length: 13 amino acids. Germline V gene lookup returns CDR1 SGHVS and CDR2 FQNEAQ. V dropped 8 bases and J dropped 5; count of bases not matched to a gene: 8.